Given below is one TCR beta chain in context. What it binds is unknown. This sample stems from a study of shared clonotypes between healthy human individuals. Study-wide results and caveats: Incompleteness in sorted-subset sequencing, despite large depth, was shown by rarefaction.

Cells designated naive CD8 were CD45RO-negative and were positively selected for CCR7, with terminally differentiated effector memory CD45RA+ cells excluded. V lost 0 bases and J lost 3; bases outside the gene matches: 11. The germline V gene has CDR1 SGHRS and CDR2 YFSETQ. CDR3 length equals 18 residues. Profiling relied on immunoSEQ multiplex PCR, and the TCRdb table lists in-frame clones only, not all of them. The sample shows 800,000 or so clones, roughly 96% of them seen only once. This chain links TRBV5-1 with TRBJ1-2, with TRBD1 matching 10 bases. Sequenced input: naive CD8+ T cells sorted from blood. The source is a man aged 25-45 years in good health. Here the CDR3 DNA reads TGCGCCAGCAGCTTGGGGGACAGGGGCCACCGGAATTACTATGGCTACACCTTC. As protein: CASSLGDRGHRNYYGYTF.